The 28 T cell receptor beta chains reported below all come from one sample, sequenced in a study of T-cell reconstitution after alpha-beta-depleted transplantation in children. It was with unique molecular identifiers that the TCRbeta library was prepared. TCRdb passed the PCR reads through MiXCR, listing each CDR3 protein once. This table holds around 250,000 distinct CDR3 sequences, about 10% found once. Source: PBMCs from the stem cell graft donor, taken from the stem cell graft. The source of these receptors is a human donor who donated a stem cell graft to a child with SCID.

The chain has TRBV7-8 and TRBJ1-1, with D uncertain. The CDR3 sequence is 14 residues long. V dropped 6 bases and J dropped 1 base, with 12 bases sitting between them. CDR1 is SGHVS, CDR2 FQNEAQ, per germline. The CDR3 nucleotides read TGTGCCAGCAGTTCGATACCGGGGAACACTGAAGCTTTCTTT. It yields the protein CASSSIPGNTEAFF.

At least ten counts were recorded for this clonotype. The V and J genes are TRBV3-1 and TRBJ2-3, with a weak D call TRBD1 (5 bases). The CDR3 totals 18 residues. V lost 0 bases and J lost 2, with 18 bases in between. The germline gives CDR1 LGHDT, CDR2 YNNKEL (reference sequence). DNA of the CDR3: TGTGCCAGCAGCCAAGATCTTTCAAGGGGCCGTTACACAGATACGCAGTATTTT. Protein sequence: CASSQDLSRGRYTDTQYF.

The chain recombines TRBV5-1 with TRBJ2-1, with D possibly being TRBD1 or TRBD2 (6 bases each). The CDR3 is made up of 16 amino acids. V shed 4 bases and J shed 9 bases, with 23 bases lying between them. CDR1 is SGHRS, CDR2 YFSETQ, per germline. CDR3 residues: CASSQGTSGGLSEQFF. The CDR3 nucleotides read TGCGCCAGCAGCCAAGGGACATCTGGAGGGTTGAGTGAGCAGTTCTTC.

Many counts were recorded for this clonotype. The rearrangement joins TRBV27 to TRBJ2-7; D is perhaps TRBD1 (6 bases). The CDR3 is 14 residues long. Germline assignment: CDR1 MNHEY and CDR2 SMNVEV (reference sequence). Trimming removed 3 bases from V and 3 bases from J, with 12 bases in between. CDR3 sequence: CASSLGAWGYEQYF. As DNA, the CDR3 is TGTGCCAGCAGTTTGGGGGCGTGGGGCTACGAGCAGTACTTC.

The sample holds one count of this clonotype. The J gene is TRBJ2-2, the V gene TRBV4-1; unclear D gene. CDR3 length equals 14 residues. V was cut by 0 bases and J by 7 bases, with 9 bases left in between. From germline, CDR1 is MGHRA and CDR2 YSYEKL. For the CDR3, the DNA is TGCGCCAGCAGCCAAGATCTTAACGTCGGGGAGCTGTTTTTT. Translated, it gives CASSQDLNVGELFF.

This clonotype turned up a few times. This rearrangement joins TRBV5-6 to TRBJ2-2; 10 nucleotides line up with TRBD1. The CDR3 has 16 amino acids. The germline V gene encodes CDR1 SGHDT and CDR2 YYEEEE. V gave up 4 bases and J gave up 7 bases; unmatched junction bases: 10. The CDR3 here is CASSDGTGEHVGELFF. Here the CDR3 DNA reads TGTGCCAGCAGCGACGGGACAGGGGAGCATGTCGGGGAGCTGTTTTTT.

This clonotype was observed many times. The chain carries TRBV9 and TRBJ2-2, with D possibly TRBD1 on 5 matching bases. Trimming took off 4 bases at V and 0 bases at J, with 13 bases between the two ends. Germline V gene sequence: CDR1 SGDLS, CDR2 YYNGEE. The CDR3 consists of 16 residues. The CDR3 spells CASSLLDRANTGELFF. The CDR3 DNA sequence: TGTGCCAGCAGCCTTCTAGACAGAGCGAACACCGGGGAGCTGTTTTTT.

The chain employs TRBV5-6 and TRBJ1-6, with 8 positions matching TRBD1. V lost 4 bases, J lost 7 bases, and 7 bases stayed unmatched. This CDR3 is built from 15 residues. Germline V gene lookup returns CDR1 SGHDT and CDR2 YYEEEE. The CDR3 reads CASSADRGRNSPLHF. The CDR3 DNA is TGTGCCAGCAGCGCCGACAGGGGAAGGAATTCACCCCTCCACTTT.

The table lists this clonotype with many counts. V and J are TRBV10-3 and TRBJ2-5; D is unclear. The germline V and J ends were trimmed by 3 bases and 2 bases, with 13 bases remaining between them. Germline V gene data show CDR1 as ENHRY and CDR2 as SYGVKD. The CDR3 extends over 15 amino acids. CDR3 region: CAISDSLGSQETQYF. The DNA for the CDR3 is TGTGCCATCAGTGATTCGTTGGGCAGTCAAGAGACCCAGTACTTC.

This clonotype has a handful of counts. J is TRBJ2-7 and V is TRBV9; 7 nucleotides match TRBD1. This CDR3 contains 14 residues. The V gene's germline CDR1 is SGDLS and CDR2 YYNGEE. The ends lost 2 bases at V and 0 bases at J; junction bases unmatched: 2. Here the CDR3 reads CASSVGDSSYEQYF. CDR3 nucleotide sequence: TGTGCCAGCAGCGTTGGGGACAGCTCCTACGAGCAGTACTTC.

This clonotype turned up a few times. V usage is TRBV4-1 and J usage is TRBJ1-6; possibly TRBD1 for D (5 bases). Germline values: CDR1 MGHRA, CDR2 YSYEKL. The ends were cut back, 1 base at V and 0 bases at J, with 16 bases in the middle. This CDR3 region has 19 residues. This CDR3 is CASSQAAGELSSYNSPLHF. CDR3 in DNA: TGCGCCAGCAGCCAAGCGGCGGGGGAGCTGAGCTCCTATAATTCACCCCTCCACTTT.

This chain connects TRBV15 to TRBJ2-5; D possibly matches TRBD1 or TRBD2 (5 bases each). Germline V gives CDR1 LNHNV, CDR2 YYDKDF (reference sequence). CDR3 length: 15 amino acids. V was cut by 1 base and J by 2 bases, with 11 bases left in between. CDR3 bases: TGTGCCACCAGCAGAGTGGGGACCGGTCAAGAGACCCAGTACTTC. It codes for CATSRVGTGQETQYF.

The rearrangement links TRBV5-6 to TRBJ1-5; maybe TRBD1 (6 bases). Deletions cut 0 bases from V and 7 bases from J, with 11 bases between. CDR1 is SGHDT and CDR2 is YYEEEE in the germline V gene. The CDR3 totals 14 residues. The CDR3 DNA reads as TGTGCCAGCAGCTTGGGCAGGGGTCGGCAGCCCCAGCATTTT. Translated, it gives CASSLGRGRQPQHF.

This clonotype appeared a few times. V and J are TRBV7-2 and TRBJ2-6; D is unclear. The CDR3 sequence is 16 residues long. The germline CDR1 and CDR2 sequences are SGHTA and FQGNSA. V lost 4 bases to trimming and J lost 0 bases, with 10 bases between them. The CDR3 is CASSSNSLSGANVLTF. In DNA, the CDR3 is TGTGCCAGCAGCTCAAACAGCCTCTCTGGGGCCAACGTCCTGACTTTC.

This clonotype was recorded a few times. The chain uses TRBV7-2 and TRBJ2-7; D may be TRBD2 (6 bases). This CDR3 is built from 16 residues. V was shortened by 3 bases and J by 1 base, with 16 bases between the two germline ends. In germline, CDR1 is SGHTA, CDR2 FQGNSA. The DNA for the CDR3 is TGTGCCAGCAGCTTCGTCTGGGGGGATAGTTCCTACGAGCAGTACTTC. Translating gives CASSFVWGDSSYEQYF.

The chain employs TRBV5-1 and TRBJ2-2, with TRBD1 matching over 10 bases. This CDR3 contains 18 residues. In germline, CDR1 is SGHRS, CDR2 YFSETQ. V lost 5 bases to trimming and J lost 10 bases; unmatched junction nucleotides: 20. The CDR3 is CASRNPLGQGRREEELFF. In nucleotides, the CDR3 is TGCGCCAGCAGAAACCCTTTGGGACAGGGGCGAAGAGAAGAGGAGCTGTTTTTT.

This clonotype has at least ten counts. The chain uses TRBV5-1 and TRBJ1-2; tentatively, D is TRBD1 (6 bases). The CDR3 runs 15 residues. Germline V gene lookup returns CDR1 SGHRS and CDR2 YFSETQ. V shed 7 bases and J shed 2 bases, with 18 bases lying between them. The CDR3 coding sequence is TGCGCCAGCTCCATGGTGGCAGGGGCGAACTATGGCTACACCTTC. Translated: CASSMVAGANYGYTF. Using reference TRBV5-1 and TRBJ1-2 for the parts outside the CDR3, the full variable domain is KAGVTQTPRYLIKTRGQQVTLSCSPISGHRSVSWYQQTPGQGLQFLFEYFSETQRNKGNFPGRFSGRQFSNSRSEMNVSTLELGDSALYLCASSMVAGANYGYTFGSGTRLTVV.

This clonotype was recorded many times. The chain couples TRBV7-8 to TRBJ2-2; D call uncertain. Germline values: CDR1 SGHVS, CDR2 FQNEAQ. The V gene lost 2 bases and the J gene lost 4 bases, with 14 bases spanning the gap. The CDR3 contains 16 residues. CDR3 residues: CASSLKANPVTGELFF. In DNA, the CDR3 is TGTGCCAGCAGCTTAAAGGCGAACCCGGTCACCGGGGAGCTGTTTTTT.

The J gene is TRBJ1-6, the V gene TRBV6-5; no clear D gene. This CDR3 spans 11 amino acids. V lost 6 bases and J 11 bases, leaving 8 bases between the germline ends. CDR1 is MNHEY and CDR2 is SVGAGI in the germline V gene. The CDR3 here is CASRNVAPLHF. The CDR3 region has the DNA TGTGCCAGCAGGAACGTGGCACCCCTCCACTTT.

This chain links TRBV29-1 with TRBJ2-2; a weak D match, TRBD2 (5 bases). Germline V gene lookup returns CDR1 SQVTM and CDR2 ANQGSEA. The CDR3 covers 12 residues. Trimming shortened V by 7 bases and J by 1 base, and 7 bases separated the two germline ends. For the CDR3, the DNA is TGCAGCGGGGAGAGGAACACCGGGGAGCTGTTTTTT. It specifies CSGERNTGELFF.

In this sample, this clonotype turned up a few times. V usage is TRBV5-1 and J usage is TRBJ2-1, with 12 bases that match TRBD2. The CDR3 is made up of 15 amino acids. J was trimmed by 5 bases and V by 3 bases; bases with no gene match: 3. Per germline, CDR1 SGHRS and CDR2 YFSETQ. The CDR3 is CASSSGLAGDNEQFF. DNA for the CDR3: TGCGCCAGCAGCTCGGGACTAGCGGGTGACAATGAGCAGTTCTTC.

The rearrangement links TRBV7-8 to TRBJ1-5; D call uncertain. The CDR3 is made up of 14 amino acids. CDR1 and CDR2 from the germline V gene are SGHVS and FQNEAQ. V dropped 2 bases and J dropped 6 bases, with 11 bases sitting between them. The CDR3 loop reads CASSLSRFGQPQHF. The CDR3 DNA is TGTGCCAGCAGCTTATCTCGGTTTGGTCAGCCCCAGCATTTT.

There are many counts of this clonotype. CDR3 region: CASSLDTGELFF. In nucleotides, the CDR3 is TGTGCCAGCAGTTTGGACACCGGGGAGCTGTTTTTT. The chain couples TRBV12-3 or TRBV12-4 to TRBJ2-2; D is unresolved. There are 12 residues in the CDR3. The germline V and J ends were trimmed by 3 bases and 3 bases, with 2 bases remaining between them.

The chain combines TRBV20-1 with TRBJ1-1; D is unclear. The germline gives CDR1 DFQATT, CDR2 SNEGSKA (reference sequence). Trimming removed 0 bases at V and 0 bases at J, with 8 bases between. The CDR3 consists of 14 residues. CDR3 bases: TGCAGTGCTAGAGATATACAGCTGAACACTGAAGCTTTCTTT. Translating it yields CSARDIQLNTEAFF.

This clonotype was picked up a small number of times. The chain carries TRBV6-4 and TRBJ2-1, with 7 bases that match TRBD2. Per germline, CDR1 MRHNA and CDR2 SNTAGT. V shed 4 bases and J 10 bases; nucleotides not matched to a gene: 4. The CDR3 has 12 amino acids. The CDR3 is CASSVHGGEQFF. In DNA, the CDR3 is TGTGCCAGCAGTGTGCACGGGGGGGAGCAGTTCTTC.

This clonotype appeared a few times. CDR3 bases: TGCGCCAGCAGCACCTGGGCACCTTGGGAGACCCAGTACTTC. This gives the protein CASSTWAPWETQYF. The chain is built from TRBV5-1 and TRBJ2-5; D not certain. CDR3 length: 14 residues. V shed 4 bases and J shed 5 bases, with 15 bases lying between them. Germline CDR1 SGHRS, CDR2 YFSETQ. The complete variable domain, with remaining parts taken from reference TRBV5-1 and TRBJ2-5, reads KAGVTQTPRYLIKTRGQQVTLSCSPISGHRSVSWYQQTPGQGLQFLFEYFSETQRNKGNFPGRFSGRQFSNSRSEMNVSTLELGDSALYLCASSTWAPWETQYFGPGTRLLVL.

In DNA, the CDR3 is TGTGCCAGCAGTCACAGGGGGCGGAATGAGCAGTTCTTC. Protein sequence: CASSHRGRNEQFF. The chain recombines TRBV2 with TRBJ2-1; 9 nucleotides match TRBD1. CDR1 is SNHLY and CDR2 is FYNNEI in the germline V gene. The CDR3 runs to 13 residues. J was trimmed by 7 bases and V by 5 bases; bases with no gene match: 3.

In its sample, this clonotype was seen many times. The chain has TRBV7-7 and TRBJ2-1; 9 positions match TRBD2. CDR1 is SSHAT and CDR2 is FNYEAQ in the germline V gene (reference sequence). The CDR3 totals 16 residues. J was trimmed by 0 bases and V by 0 bases; bases with no gene match: 0. CDR3 region: CASSLALAGSYNEQFF. Here the CDR3 DNA reads TGTGCCAGCAGCTTAGCACTAGCGGGCTCCTACAATGAGCAGTTCTTC.